This TCR beta chain was sequenced during a study of HIV-infected patients and healthy controls. Findings of the study overall: The authors saw processing only sixteen HIV-infected individuals as a major limitation on generality. Untreated HIV+ repertoires had roughly threefold fewer distinct CDR3s and lower Shannon diversity than healthy controls.

Alpha and beta constant-region primers primed reverse transcription of around 0.5 ug RNA. Each of the alpha and beta chains got its own library through chain-specific third strand synthesis with indices. The library had 12-nucleotide molecular identifiers formed by two random hexamers joined together. TCRdb independently ran MiXCR on the 5' RACE reads; one entry per CDR3 protein. This table has 15,000 to 20,000 distinct CDR3 sequences, approximately 10% appearing once. This clonotype has a count of ten or more. Its cognate antigen is unknown. The repertoire came from unfractionated whole blood and reflected all unsorted peripheral T cells. The RNA source was a roughly 2.5 ml peripheral blood draw. The germline gives CDR1 GTSNPN, CDR2 SVGIG (reference sequence). The CDR3 contains 11 residues. V dropped 4 bases and J dropped 3 bases, with 7 bases sitting between them.

This TCR was recovered from an adult in good health. The chain employs TRBV30 and TRBJ2-7; D remains unclear. Sequenced: blood. CDR3 sequence (DNA): TGTGCCTGGAAAGGCAACTACGAGCAGTACTTC. Translating it yields CAWKGNYEQYF. The variable domain in full, with the rest retrieved from reference TRBV30 and TRBJ2-7, is SQTIHQWPATLVQPVGSPLSLECTVEGTSNPNLYWYRQAAGRGLQLLFYSVGIGQISSEVPQNLSASRPQDRQFILSSKKLLLSDSGFYLCAWKGNYEQYFGPGTRLTVT.